A single sample gave rise to the 17 T cell receptor beta chains below, sequenced in a study of chemoradiotherapy in HPV16-positive cancers. Method: immunoSEQ multiplex PCR; TCRdb's copy keeps in-frame clones and lacks some. The table has more than 35,000 clones, 76% seen once. This specimen consisted of blood, obtained from a patient who underwent chemoradiotherapy. The receptors here all came from a human donor with HPV-associated anogenital cancer.

This sequence joins TRBV6-6 and TRBJ1-6; D call uncertain. The ends were cut back, 0 bases at V and 4 bases at J, with 10 bases in the middle. The CDR3 totals 16 residues. Germline CDR1 reads MNHNY; CDR2 reads SVGAGI (reference sequence). CDR3 protein: CASSYSSGIYNSPLHF. CDR3 DNA sequence: TGTGCCAGCAGTTACTCTTCCGGAATATATAATTCACCCCTCCACTTT.

The CDR3 region is CATSVAPGGSTDTQYF. In DNA, the CDR3 is TGTGCCACCAGCGTAGCCCCGGGGGGAAGCACAGATACGCAGTATTTT. This chain links TRBV15 with TRBJ2-3, with 7 bases aligning to TRBD2. V lost 5 bases to trimming and J lost 0 bases; unmatched junction nucleotides: 8. Germline V gene lookup returns CDR1 LNHNV and CDR2 YYDKDF (reference sequence). CDR3 length: 16 residues.

This clone showed up just once. The chain combines TRBV23-1 with TRBJ2-7; D remains unclear. TRBV23-1 is placed among ORFs of uncertain function. The CDR3 loop spans 14 amino acids. V lost 5 bases and J lost 0, with 11 bases in between. CDR3 DNA sequence: TGCGCCAGCAGTAGGGCCAGGAGCTCCTACGAGCAGTACTTC. This sequence encodes CASSRARSSYEQYF.

This clone is medium-sized. The chain uses TRBV13 and TRBJ2-1, with D possibly called TRBD1 or TRBD2 (6 bases each). V was clipped by 1 base and J by 7 bases, with 14 bases between them. The CDR3 contains 15 residues. The germline gives CDR1 PRHDT, CDR2 FYEKMQ (reference sequence). The CDR3 region is CASSLEGGHKNEQFF. The DNA of the CDR3 is TGTGCCAGCAGCTTAGAAGGGGGGCATAAGAATGAGCAGTTCTTC. Filled out from reference TRBV13 and TRBJ2-1, the complete variable domain reads AAGVIQSPRHLIKEKRETATLKCYPIPRHDTVYWYQQGPGQDPQFLISFYEKMQSDKGSIPDRFSAQQFSDYHSELNMSSLELGDSALYFCASSLEGGHKNEQFFGPGTRLTVL.

This chain links TRBV14 with TRBJ1-3; a possible D gene is TRBD1 (5 bases). The CDR3 length is 16 residues. The ends were cut back, 4 bases at V and 0 bases at J, with 13 bases in the middle. Per germline, CDR1 SGHDN and CDR2 FVKESK. The DNA of the CDR3 is TGTGCCAGCAGCCTGACAGTGCCGTTCTCTGGAAACACCATATATTTT. Translation: CASSLTVPFSGNTIYF.

This chain uses TRBV6-1 with TRBJ2-7, with D possibly TRBD1 on 6 matching bases. Trimming stripped 7 bases from V and 5 bases from J, with 18 bases between. Germline-derived CDR1 and CDR2 are MNHNS and SASEGT. The CDR3 has 14 residues. The CDR3 loop reads CASKSYRASHEQYF. The CDR3 region has the DNA TGTGCCAGCAAATCGTACAGGGCGTCCCACGAGCAGTACTTC.

The V gene is TRBV20-1, the J gene TRBJ1-2; possible D gene TRBD1, 5 bases. The CDR3 covers 11 residues. V was cut by 6 bases and J by 3 bases, with 8 bases left in between. From germline, CDR1 is DFQATT and CDR2 SNEGSKA (reference sequence). This CDR3 reads CSARGDYGYTF. CDR3 sequence (DNA): TGCAGTGCCCGGGGGGACTATGGCTACACCTTC.

The chain uses TRBV10-3 and TRBJ1-2; 7 bases agree with TRBD1. The ends lost 9 bases at V and 4 bases at J; junction bases unmatched: 14. Germline V CDR1 and CDR2: ENHRY, SYGVKD. The CDR3 has 15 residues. CDR3 residues: CAIKGDRELVYGYTF. CDR3 in DNA: TGTGCCATTAAGGGAGACAGGGAGTTGGTCTATGGCTACACCTTC.

This clone is a singleton in its sample. The V call is TRBV27, the J call TRBJ2-5; D perhaps matches TRBD1 (7 bases). The germline V and J ends were trimmed by 5 bases and 4 bases, with 17 bases remaining between them. This CDR3 spans 15 amino acids. The V gene's germline CDR1 is MNHEY and CDR2 SMNVEV (reference sequence). CDR3 loop: CASSRGGNGGETQYF. CDR3 DNA: TGTGCCAGCAGTCGAGGGGGCAACGGGGGAGAGACCCAGTACTTC.

The chain couples TRBV11-2 to TRBJ2-7; the D is unclear. The germline CDR1 and CDR2 sequences are SGHAT and FQNNGV. The CDR3 length is 14 residues. V lost 1 base and J 6 bases, leaving 13 bases between the germline ends. CDR3 in DNA: TGTGCCAGCAGCTTAGGGTTCGAGGTGGGCGAGCAGTACTTC. Translated: CASSLGFEVGEQYF.

V gene TRBV5-3 combines with J gene TRBJ2-6; 15 positions agree with TRBD2. TRBV5-3 qualifies as an ORF whose function is uncertain. V dropped 4 bases and J dropped 0; count of bases not matched to a gene: 14. The CDR3 is 22 residues long. The CDR3 here is CARSGPGTSGGTPSSGANVLTF. The CDR3 DNA follows: TGTGCCAGAAGCGGACCCGGGACTAGCGGGGGGACACCCAGCTCTGGGGCCAACGTCCTGACTTTC.

This clone was seen only a few times. The chain combines TRBV5-1 with TRBJ2-7; 10 positions match TRBD2. This CDR3 region has 15 residues. V lost 4 bases, J lost 5 bases, and 9 bases stayed unmatched. Germline CDR1 reads SGHRS; CDR2 reads YFSETQ. DNA for the CDR3: TGCGCCAGCAGCCTTAGCGGTAGCGGGGGGAACGAGCAGTACTTC. Translating it yields CASSLSGSGGNEQYF.

J is TRBJ2-7 and V is TRBV7-9; TRBD2 agrees at 14 bases. The V gene end was trimmed by 0 bases and the J gene end by 2 bases; junction bases not matched to a gene: 3. Germline values: CDR1 SEHNR, CDR2 FQNEAQ (reference sequence). The CDR3 is made up of 17 amino acids. The CDR3 sequence is CASSLAGGLAGAYEQYF. The CDR3 nucleotides read TGTGCCAGCAGCTTAGCAGGGGGACTAGCGGGGGCCTACGAGCAGTACTTC.

In regard to this clone: The junction differs from germline at one of its ends, possibly a read error. The rearrangement joins TRBV7-9 to TRBJ2-5; TRBD2 matches at 7 bases. The length of the CDR3 is 12 residues. From germline, CDR1 is SEHNR and CDR2 FQNEAQ (reference sequence). CDR3 amino acids: CASSLAVETQYF. The CDR3 DNA is TGTGCCAGCAGCCTAGCGGTAGAGACCCAGTACTTC.

The V call is TRBV7-9, the J call TRBJ2-1; 9 bases align to TRBD1. Germline loops: CDR1 SEHNR, CDR2 FQNEAQ (reference sequence). The CDR3 has 16 amino acids. V was pared by 2 bases and J by 6 bases, with 8 bases of the junction left unmatched. This CDR3 reads CASSLFGTGTFNEQFF. Here the CDR3 DNA reads TGTGCCAGCAGCTTATTTGGGACAGGGACCTTCAATGAGCAGTTCTTC.

The chain links TRBV7-3 to TRBJ2-1; the match to TRBD2 covers 7 bases. The CDR3 sequence is 15 residues long. The V segment lost 5 bases and the J segment 0 bases; nucleotides outside the gene matches: 4. The germline CDR1 and CDR2 sequences are SGHTA and FQGTGA. The CDR3: CASSPLASSYNEQFF. In DNA form, the CDR3 reads TGTGCCAGCAGCCCACTAGCGAGCTCCTACAATGAGCAGTTCTTC.

The V gene is TRBV30, the J gene TRBJ2-7; TRBD1 matches at 9 bases. The CDR3 sequence is 13 residues long. Germline V gives CDR1 GTSNPN, CDR2 SVGIG (reference sequence). DNA of the CDR3: TGTGCTCGAGTGGGACAGGGCGCCAACGAGCAGTACTTC. Translation: CARVGQGANEQYF.